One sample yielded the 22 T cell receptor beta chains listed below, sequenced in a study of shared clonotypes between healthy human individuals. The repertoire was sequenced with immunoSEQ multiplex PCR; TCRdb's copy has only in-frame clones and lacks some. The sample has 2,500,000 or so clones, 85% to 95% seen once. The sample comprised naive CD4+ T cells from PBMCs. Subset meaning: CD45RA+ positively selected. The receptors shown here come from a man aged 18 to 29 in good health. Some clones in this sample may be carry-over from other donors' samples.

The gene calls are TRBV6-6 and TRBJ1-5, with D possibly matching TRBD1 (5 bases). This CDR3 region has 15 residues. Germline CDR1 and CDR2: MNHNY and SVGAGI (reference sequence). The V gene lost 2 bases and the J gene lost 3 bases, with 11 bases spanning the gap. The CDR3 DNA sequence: TGTGCCAGCAGTTACCAGACAGAATTCAATCAGCCCCAGCATTTT. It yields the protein CASSYQTEFNQPQHF.

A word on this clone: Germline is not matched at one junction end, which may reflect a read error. CDR3 nucleotide sequence: TGTGCCAGCAGCGCAGACTCGTGGATAAGGATAGAGAACGCTGACGCTTTCTTT. It codes for CASSADSWIRIENADAFF. The J gene is TRBJ1-1, the V gene TRBV7-9; D is uncertain. Germline V lookup: CDR1 SEHNR, CDR2 FQNEAQ (reference sequence). CDR3 size: 18 residues.

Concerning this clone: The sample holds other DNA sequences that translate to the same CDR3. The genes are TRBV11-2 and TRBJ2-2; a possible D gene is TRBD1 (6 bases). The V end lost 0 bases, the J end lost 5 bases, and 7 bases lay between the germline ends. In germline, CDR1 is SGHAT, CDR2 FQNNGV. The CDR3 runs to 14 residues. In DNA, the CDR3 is TGTGCCAGCAGCTTAGAAACAGGGACCGGGGAGCTGTTTTTT. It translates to CASSLETGTGELFF.

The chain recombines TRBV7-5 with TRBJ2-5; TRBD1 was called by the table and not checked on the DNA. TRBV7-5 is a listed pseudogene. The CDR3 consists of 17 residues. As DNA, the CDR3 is TGTGTCAGAAGCTACCCCTTAACCGGACAAGACCAAGAGACCCAGTACTTC. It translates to CVRSYPLTGQDQETQYF.

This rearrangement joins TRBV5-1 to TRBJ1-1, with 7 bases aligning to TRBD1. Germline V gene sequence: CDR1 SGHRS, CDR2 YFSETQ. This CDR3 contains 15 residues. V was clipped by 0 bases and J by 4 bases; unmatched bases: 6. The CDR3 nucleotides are TGCGCCAGCAGCTTGGGGACAGGTGGAATCACTGAAGCTTTCTTT. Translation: CASSLGTGGITEAFF. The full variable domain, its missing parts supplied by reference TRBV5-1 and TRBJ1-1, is KAGVTQTPRYLIKTRGQQVTLSCSPISGHRSVSWYQQTPGQGLQFLFEYFSETQRNKGNFPGRFSGRQFSNSRSEMNVSTLELGDSALYLCASSLGTGGITEAFFGQGTRLTVV.

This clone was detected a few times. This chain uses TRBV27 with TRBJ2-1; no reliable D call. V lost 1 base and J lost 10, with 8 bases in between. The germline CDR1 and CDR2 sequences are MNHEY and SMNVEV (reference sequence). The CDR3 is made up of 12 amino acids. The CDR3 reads CASSLLGREQFF. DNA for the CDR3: TGTGCCAGCAGTTTATTGGGCAGGGAGCAGTTCTTC.

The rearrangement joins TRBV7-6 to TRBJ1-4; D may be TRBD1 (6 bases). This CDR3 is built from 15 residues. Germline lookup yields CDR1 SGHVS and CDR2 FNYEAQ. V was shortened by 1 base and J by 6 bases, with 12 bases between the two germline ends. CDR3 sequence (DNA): TGTGCCAGCAGCTTAGGACAGAGGGGGGATGAAAAACTGTTTTTT. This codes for CASSLGQRGDEKLFF.

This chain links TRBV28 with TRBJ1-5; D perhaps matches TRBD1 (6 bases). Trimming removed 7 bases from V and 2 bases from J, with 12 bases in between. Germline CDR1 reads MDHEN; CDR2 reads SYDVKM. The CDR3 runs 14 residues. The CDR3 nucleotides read TGTGCCAGCACCCTATGGACAGGCAATCAGCCCCAGCATTTT. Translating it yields CASTLWTGNQPQHF.

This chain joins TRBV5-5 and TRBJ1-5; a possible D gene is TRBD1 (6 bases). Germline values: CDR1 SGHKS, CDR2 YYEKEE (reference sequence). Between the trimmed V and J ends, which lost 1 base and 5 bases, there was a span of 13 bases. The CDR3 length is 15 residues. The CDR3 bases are TGTGCCAGCAGCTTGTACGGGGGGCTGGATCAGCCCCAGCATTTT. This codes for CASSLYGGLDQPQHF.

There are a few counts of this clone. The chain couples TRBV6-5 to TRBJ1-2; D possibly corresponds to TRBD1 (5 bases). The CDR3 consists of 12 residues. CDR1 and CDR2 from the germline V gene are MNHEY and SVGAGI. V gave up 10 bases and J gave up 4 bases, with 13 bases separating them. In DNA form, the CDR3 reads TGTGCCACCTGGTGGGGCCTCTATGGCTACACCTTC. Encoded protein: CATWWGLYGYTF.

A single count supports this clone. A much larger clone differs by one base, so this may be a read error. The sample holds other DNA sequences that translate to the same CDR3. The CDR3 nucleotides are TGTGCCAGCAGCTTGGAGGTGAACACTGAAGCTTTCTTT. It yields the protein CASSLEVNTEAFF. J is TRBJ1-1 and V is TRBV5-4; D not certain. The CDR3 runs to 13 residues. CDR1 and CDR2 (germline): SGHNT, YYREEE (reference sequence). V was pared by 0 bases and J by 0 bases, with 3 bases between.

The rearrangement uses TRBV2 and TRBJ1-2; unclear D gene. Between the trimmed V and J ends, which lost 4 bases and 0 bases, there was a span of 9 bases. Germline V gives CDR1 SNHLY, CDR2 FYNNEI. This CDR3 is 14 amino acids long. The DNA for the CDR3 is TGTGCCAGCAGTGGGGAGAGAGCTAACTATGGCTACACCTTC. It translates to CASSGERANYGYTF.

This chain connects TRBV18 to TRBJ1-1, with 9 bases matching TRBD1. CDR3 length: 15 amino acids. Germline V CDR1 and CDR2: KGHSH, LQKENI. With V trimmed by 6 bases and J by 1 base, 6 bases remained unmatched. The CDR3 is CASSTAGQGNTEAFF. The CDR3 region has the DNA TGTGCCAGCTCCACGGCGGGACAGGGGAACACTGAAGCTTTCTTT.

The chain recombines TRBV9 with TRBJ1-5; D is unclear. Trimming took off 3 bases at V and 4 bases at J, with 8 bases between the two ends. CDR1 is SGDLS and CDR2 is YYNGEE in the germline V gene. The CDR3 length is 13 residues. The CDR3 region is CASSARENQPQHF. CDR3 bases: TGTGCCAGCAGCGCGCGGGAGAATCAGCCCCAGCATTTT.

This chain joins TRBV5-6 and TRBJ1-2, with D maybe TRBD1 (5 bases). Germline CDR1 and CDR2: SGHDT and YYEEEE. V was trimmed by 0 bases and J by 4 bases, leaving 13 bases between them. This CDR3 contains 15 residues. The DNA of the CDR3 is TGTGCCAGCAGCTTGGCCGAGGTGAGGGGCTATGGCTACACCTTC. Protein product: CASSLAEVRGYGYTF.

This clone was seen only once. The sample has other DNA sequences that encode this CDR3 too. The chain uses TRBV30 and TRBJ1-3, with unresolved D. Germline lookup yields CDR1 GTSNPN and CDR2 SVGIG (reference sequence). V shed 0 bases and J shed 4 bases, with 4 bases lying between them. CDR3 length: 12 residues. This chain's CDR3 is CAWSVSGNTIYF. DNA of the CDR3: TGTGCCTGGAGTGTATCAGGAAACACCATATATTTT.

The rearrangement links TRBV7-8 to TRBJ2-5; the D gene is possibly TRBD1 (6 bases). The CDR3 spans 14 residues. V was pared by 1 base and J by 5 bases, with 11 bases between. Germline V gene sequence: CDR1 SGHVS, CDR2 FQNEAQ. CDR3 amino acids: CASSLDRASETQYF. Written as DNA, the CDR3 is TGTGCCAGCAGCTTAGACAGGGCGAGTGAGACCCAGTACTTC.

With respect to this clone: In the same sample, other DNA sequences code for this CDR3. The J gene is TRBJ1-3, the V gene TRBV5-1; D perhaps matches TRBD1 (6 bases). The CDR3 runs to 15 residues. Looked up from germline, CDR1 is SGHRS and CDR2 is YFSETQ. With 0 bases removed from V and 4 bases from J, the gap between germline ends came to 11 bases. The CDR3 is CASSLGTDSGNTIYF. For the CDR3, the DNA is TGCGCCAGCAGCTTGGGGACAGATTCAGGAAACACCATATATTTT.

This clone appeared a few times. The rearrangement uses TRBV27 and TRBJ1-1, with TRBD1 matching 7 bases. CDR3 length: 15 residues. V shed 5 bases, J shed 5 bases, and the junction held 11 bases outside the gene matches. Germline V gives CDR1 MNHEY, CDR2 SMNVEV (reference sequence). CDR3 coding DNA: TGTGCCAGCAGTAATCTCGACAGGGTACAGACTGAAGCTTTCTTT. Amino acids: CASSNLDRVQTEAFF.

Here the CDR3 reads CASSWGQGTYNEQFF. As DNA, the CDR3 is TGTGCCAGCAGTTGGGGGCAGGGTACCTACAATGAGCAGTTCTTC. The rearrangement joins TRBV28 to TRBJ2-1; D perhaps matches TRBD1 (6 bases). V dropped 4 bases and J dropped 2 bases, with 12 bases sitting between them. Looked up from germline, CDR1 is MDHEN and CDR2 is SYDVKM. CDR3 length: 15 residues. The variable domain in full, completed from reference TRBV28 and TRBJ2-1, reads DVKVTQSSRYLVKRTGEKVFLECVQDMDHENMFWYRQDPGLGLRLIYFSYDVKMKEKGDIPEGYSVSREKKERFSLILESASTNQTSMYLCASSWGQGTYNEQFFGPGTRLTVL.

The CDR3 spells CASSFAGARETQYF. CDR3 bases: TGCGCCAGCAGCTTTGCTGGGGCGCGGGAGACCCAGTACTTC. The V and J genes are TRBV5-1 and TRBJ2-5; D is perhaps TRBD1 (5 bases). CDR3 length: 14 amino acids. Germline loops: CDR1 SGHRS, CDR2 YFSETQ. V was clipped by 2 bases and J by 5 bases, with 13 bases between them.

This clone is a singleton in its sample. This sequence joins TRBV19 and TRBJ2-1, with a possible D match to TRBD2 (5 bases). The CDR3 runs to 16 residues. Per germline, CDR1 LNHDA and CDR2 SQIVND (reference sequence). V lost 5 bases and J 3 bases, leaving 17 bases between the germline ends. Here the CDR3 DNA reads TGTGCCAGTAGTTCAGCCCGGACTCCATTCTACAATGAGCAGTTCTTC. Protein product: CASSSARTPFYNEQFF.